The 29 T cell receptor beta chains in this list originate from one sample, sequenced in a study of CD8+CD57+ T cells in acquired aplastic anemia. Only patients with CD8+CD57+ cell expansion on flow cytometry were chosen for sequencing. The template used for profiling TCR beta VDJ and CDR3 was genomic DNA. Using its own MiXCR run on the reads, TCRdb lists one record per CDR3 protein. The table includes about 200,000 distinct CDR3 sequences, around 49% detected once. The sequenced material came from sorted CD4+, CD8+, or CD8+CD57+ T cells (not recorded which) from PBMCs. The receptors derive from a human donor with aplastic anemia.

The chain joins TRBV10-3 to TRBJ1-1; the D is unclear. Germline V lookup: CDR1 ENHRY, CDR2 SYGVKD. CDR3 size: 13 residues. Between the trimmed V and J ends, which lost 8 bases and 5 bases, there was a span of 15 bases. In DNA, the CDR3 is TGTGCCATCGTTAACGATGCACTGACTGAAGCTTTCTTT. This codes for CAIVNDALTEAFF.

This clonotype was observed a handful of times. The V gene is TRBV28, the J gene TRBJ1-4; D is ambiguous. V was shortened by 4 bases and J by 0 bases, with 9 bases between the two germline ends. The CDR3 covers 15 residues. Per the germline V gene, CDR1 is MDHEN and CDR2 is SYDVKM. The CDR3 sequence is CASSSAGATNEKLFF. The CDR3 bases are TGTGCCAGCAGTTCCGCTGGTGCAACTAATGAAAAACTGTTTTTT.

There are many counts of this clonotype. The V call is TRBV19, the J call TRBJ2-3, with 7 bases aligning to TRBD1. CDR3 length: 13 amino acids. The germline V gene has CDR1 LNHDA and CDR2 SQIVND (reference sequence). The V segment lost 7 bases and the J segment 1 base; nucleotides outside the gene matches: 2. The CDR3 DNA reads as TGTGCCAGTATAAGGGGGCGCACAGATACGCAGTATTTT. It is translated as CASIRGRTDTQYF.

This chain joins TRBV29-1 and TRBJ1-1; possibly TRBD1 for D (5 bases). CDR1 and CDR2 (germline): SQVTM, ANQGSEA. The germline V and J ends were trimmed by 6 bases and 4 bases, with 15 bases remaining between them. The CDR3 runs 13 residues. The CDR3 region has the DNA TGCAGCGTGAGGGCTCAGGGCGGCACTGAAGCTTTCTTT. Encoded protein: CSVRAQGGTEAFF.

The chain recombines TRBV9 with TRBJ2-1; 11 bases fit TRBD1. V shed 0 bases, J shed 0 bases, and the junction held 2 bases outside the gene matches. This CDR3 has 17 residues. Germline-derived CDR1 and CDR2 are SGDLS and YYNGEE. Here the CDR3 DNA reads TGTGCCAGCAGCGTAGATGGGACAGGGGGCTCCTACAATGAGCAGTTCTTC. This gives the protein CASSVDGTGGSYNEQFF.

There are many counts of this clonotype. The chain links TRBV7-9 to TRBJ2-3, with D unclear. V was shortened by 2 bases and J by 4 bases, with 4 bases between the two germline ends. The CDR3 consists of 12 residues. Germline assignment: CDR1 SEHNR and CDR2 FQNEAQ (reference sequence). CDR3 loop: CASSLRADTQYF. The DNA of the CDR3 is TGTGCCAGCAGCTTAAGGGCAGATACGCAGTATTTT.

There are many counts of this clonotype. The gene calls are TRBV9 and TRBJ1-5; no definite D call. The CDR3 has 15 residues. CDR1 and CDR2 from the germline V gene are SGDLS and YYNGEE. Between the trimmed V and J ends, which lost 0 bases and 0 bases, there was a span of 7 bases. In DNA, the CDR3 is TGTGCCAGCAGCGTAGGCTGGGATAGCAATCAGCCCCAGCATTTT. Translating it yields CASSVGWDSNQPQHF.

The chain links TRBV9 to TRBJ2-5; the match to TRBD1 covers 8 bases. Trimming removed 0 bases from V and 5 bases from J; junction bases left unmatched: 6. CDR3 length: 15 residues. Germline CDR1 is SGDLS and CDR2 is YYNGEE. CDR3 DNA sequence: TGTGCCAGCAGCGTAGAAAGGACAGGGATGGAGACCCAGTACTTC. Translation gives CASSVERTGMETQYF.

Points on this clonotype: One end of the junction varies from germline; a read error may be responsible. This chain links TRBV7-9 with TRBJ1-4; a possible D gene is TRBD1 (5 bases). The CDR3 extends over 13 amino acids. Germline V CDR1 and CDR2: SEHNR, FQNEAQ (reference sequence). The CDR3 nucleotides read TGTGCCAGCAGCCGGGGGACTAATGAAAAACAGTTTTTT. This gives the protein CASSRGTNEKQFF.

This clonotype was counted many times. The gene calls are TRBV19 and TRBJ2-1, with a possible D match to TRBD2 (5 bases). From germline, CDR1 is LNHDA and CDR2 SQIVND (reference sequence). The V gene lost 7 bases and the J gene lost 4 bases, with 14 bases spanning the gap. The length of the CDR3 is 14 residues. Here the CDR3 reads CASKREKFYNEQFF. DNA of the CDR3: TGTGCCAGTAAAAGGGAGAAGTTTTACAATGAGCAGTTCTTC.

The table lists this clonotype with many counts. The rearrangement uses TRBV24-1 and TRBJ2-3; tentative D call: TRBD1 (5 bases). Germline CDR1 reads KGHDR; CDR2 reads SFDVKD. V lost 5 bases and J 6 bases, leaving 5 bases between the germline ends. CDR3 length: 11 residues. CDR3 region: CATSAGDTQYF. The CDR3 DNA reads TGTGCCACCAGTGCAGGGGATACGCAGTATTTT.

Concerning this clonotype itself: Given a much more abundant clone one base away, this may be a read error. The chain couples TRBV6-5 to TRBJ2-7, with 14 bases aligning to TRBD2. The J segment lost 7 bases and the V segment lost 2 bases, leaving 4 bases of the junction unmatched. Germline loops: CDR1 MNHEY, CDR2 SVGAGI. The CDR3 runs 15 residues. CDR3 residues: CASSYGTSGGNEQYF. The DNA of the CDR3 is TGTGCCAGCAGTTACGGGACTAGCGGGGGCAATGAGCAGTACTTC.

The V call is TRBV29-1, the J call TRBJ2-3; the match to TRBD1 covers 8 bases. V lost 4 bases, J lost 6 bases, and 6 bases stayed unmatched. This CDR3 region has 13 residues. The germline V gene has CDR1 SQVTM and CDR2 ANQGSEA. The CDR3 sequence is CSVGQGSVDTQYF. The CDR3 DNA reads as TGCAGCGTTGGACAGGGGAGCGTGGATACGCAGTATTTT.

This chain links TRBV12-3 or TRBV12-4 with TRBJ1-2; a possible D gene is TRBD1 (6 bases). The CDR3 is 14 residues long. Trimming shortened V by 4 bases and J by 12 bases, and 21 bases separated the two germline ends. CDR3 residues: CASSWTQGKGGHTF. DNA for the CDR3: TGTGCCAGCAGTTGGACACAGGGAAAAGGCGGCCACACCTTC.

The chain's CDR3 is CSARDSGLETQYF. DNA for the CDR3: TGCAGTGCTAGAGATTCAGGGTTAGAGACCCAGTACTTC. The rearrangement joins TRBV20-1 to TRBJ2-5; D is perhaps TRBD1 (5 bases). This CDR3 has 13 residues. V dropped 0 bases and J dropped 4 bases, with 9 bases sitting between them. Germline V lookup: CDR1 DFQATT, CDR2 SNEGSKA (reference sequence).

This clonotype was counted between two and nine times. The chain recombines TRBV5-1 with TRBJ1-1; 7 bases agree with TRBD1. The CDR3 contains 18 residues. Per germline, CDR1 SGHRS and CDR2 YFSETQ. V was clipped by 4 bases and J by 0 bases; unmatched bases: 15. DNA for the CDR3: TGCGCCAGCAGCCCCATCCGACAGGGTGCCGGGGTGAACACTGAAGCTTTCTTT. Encoded protein: CASSPIRQGAGVNTEAFF.

This clonotype appeared a single time. The chain carries TRBV12-5 and TRBJ1-2; no clear D gene. Trimming stripped 2 bases from V and 8 bases from J, with 9 bases between. The CDR3 consists of 12 residues. Per germline, CDR1 LGHNT and CDR2 FRNRAP. The CDR3, as DNA: TGTGCTAGTGGTTTGCCCCCCCTGGGCTACACCTTC. It yields the protein CASGLPPLGYTF.

This clonotype has a count of ten or more. V is TRBV9 and J is TRBJ1-1, with a tentative D call TRBD1 (5 bases). Germline V lookup: CDR1 SGDLS, CDR2 YYNGEE. V was pared by 0 bases and J by 4 bases, with 13 bases between. The CDR3 is 15 residues long. The CDR3 sequence: CASSVGGVGTTEAFF. For the CDR3, the DNA is TGTGCCAGCAGCGTAGGGGGTGTGGGGACCACTGAAGCTTTCTTT.

The CDR3 loop is CASSFRETYEQYF. CDR3 coding DNA: TGTGCCAGTAGCTTCAGGGAAACCTACGAGCAGTACTTC. The rearrangement uses TRBV19 and TRBJ2-7; perhaps TRBD1 as D (5 bases). The CDR3 runs 13 residues. The germline V and J ends were trimmed by 6 bases and 2 bases, with 11 bases remaining between them. Germline V CDR1 and CDR2: LNHDA, SQIVND (reference sequence).

This rearrangement joins TRBV24-1 to TRBJ2-1; TRBD2 agrees at 7 bases. The CDR3 has 15 amino acids. The junction had 9 bases not matched to a gene; V was cut back by 4 bases and J by 7 bases. Germline V lookup: CDR1 KGHDR, CDR2 SFDVKD. The CDR3 region has the DNA TGTGCCACCAGTGACCCGGGACTACCCCGTAATGAGCAGTTCTTC. It is translated as CATSDPGLPRNEQFF.

The sample holds many counts of this clonotype. V is TRBV5-1 and J is TRBJ1-1; no definite D call. V was clipped by 1 base and J by 1 base, with 8 bases between them. The CDR3 sequence is 14 residues long. CDR1 and CDR2 (germline): SGHRS, YFSETQ. The CDR3 bases are TGCGCCAGCAGCTTGTGGGGTAAGAACACTGAAGCTTTCTTT. It encodes CASSLWGKNTEAFF.

This clonotype was observed many times. The chain is built from TRBV6-5 and TRBJ2-1; D remains ambiguous. The V end was cut by 0 bases, the J end by 6 bases, with 12 bases between. Germline V gives CDR1 MNHEY, CDR2 SVGAGI. The CDR3 totals 15 residues. Written as DNA, the CDR3 is TGTGCCAGCAGTTACTCCAGACACCTCGGCAATGAGCAGTTCTTC. Protein product: CASSYSRHLGNEQFF.

The chain carries TRBV27 and TRBJ1-4; D remains ambiguous. Trimming stripped 7 bases from V and 1 base from J, with 13 bases between. The CDR3 totals 15 residues. CDR1 and CDR2 from the germline V gene are MNHEY and SMNVEV (reference sequence). The CDR3 sequence: CASTPRGRTNEKLFF. In nucleotides, the CDR3 is TGTGCCAGCACCCCCCGTGGCAGAACTAATGAAAAACTGTTTTTT.

This clonotype was recorded a few times. The rearrangement uses TRBV4-1 and TRBJ1-6; D is unresolved. The CDR3 runs to 16 residues. Trimming shortened V by 5 bases and J by 5 bases, and 16 bases separated the two germline ends. Germline values: CDR1 MGHRA, CDR2 YSYEKL. CDR3 amino acids: CASSKRAGINNSPLHF. In DNA form, the CDR3 reads TGCGCCAGCAGCAAACGGGCCGGCATCAATAATTCACCCCTCCACTTT.

The rearrangement uses TRBV15 and TRBJ1-2; no definite D call. CDR1 and CDR2 (germline): LNHNV, YYDKDF (reference sequence). The CDR3 consists of 13 residues. V gave up 0 bases and J gave up 7 bases, with 9 bases separating them. In DNA form, the CDR3 reads TGTGCCACCAGCAGAGATCAAGGACGTGGCTACACCTTC. The encoded protein is CATSRDQGRGYTF.

Many counts were recorded for this clonotype. The CDR3 here is CASSPDMAYEQYF. The CDR3 DNA sequence: TGTGCCAGCAGCCCCGACATGGCCTACGAGCAGTACTTC. The chain carries TRBV7-8 and TRBJ2-7; D call uncertain. V lost 5 bases and J lost 2, with 10 bases in between. The CDR3 is 13 residues long. CDR1 is SGHVS and CDR2 is FQNEAQ in the germline V gene.

A single count supports this clonotype. The V call is TRBV7-9, the J call TRBJ1-5; D is perhaps TRBD1 (5 bases). In germline, CDR1 is SEHNR, CDR2 FQNEAQ (reference sequence). Trimming removed 1 base from V and 3 bases from J, with 10 bases in between. This CDR3 region has 15 residues. Here the CDR3 reads CASSLDAGVNQPQHF. The CDR3 nucleotides are TGTGCCAGCAGCTTAGATGCGGGGGTCAATCAGCCCCAGCATTTT.

This clonotype was recorded many times. J is TRBJ1-3 and V is TRBV6-1; D remains unclear. From germline, CDR1 is MNHNS and CDR2 SASEGT. Between the trimmed V and J ends, which lost 4 bases and 4 bases, there was a span of 14 bases. This CDR3 contains 15 residues. The CDR3 here is CASSVLTGSGNTIYF. CDR3 nucleotides: TGTGCCAGCAGTGTTCTGACCGGTTCCGGAAACACCATATATTTT.

This clonotype was seen a few times. This chain links TRBV6-5 with TRBJ2-7; D is possibly TRBD1 (5 bases). Trimming pared 10 bases from V and 6 bases from J, leaving 19 bases between. There are 13 residues in the CDR3. The V gene's germline CDR1 is MNHEY and CDR2 SVGAGI. The CDR3 here is CATLGQSVSEQYF. CDR3 nucleotide sequence: TGTGCCACCCTGGGGCAGTCAGTTAGCGAGCAGTACTTC.